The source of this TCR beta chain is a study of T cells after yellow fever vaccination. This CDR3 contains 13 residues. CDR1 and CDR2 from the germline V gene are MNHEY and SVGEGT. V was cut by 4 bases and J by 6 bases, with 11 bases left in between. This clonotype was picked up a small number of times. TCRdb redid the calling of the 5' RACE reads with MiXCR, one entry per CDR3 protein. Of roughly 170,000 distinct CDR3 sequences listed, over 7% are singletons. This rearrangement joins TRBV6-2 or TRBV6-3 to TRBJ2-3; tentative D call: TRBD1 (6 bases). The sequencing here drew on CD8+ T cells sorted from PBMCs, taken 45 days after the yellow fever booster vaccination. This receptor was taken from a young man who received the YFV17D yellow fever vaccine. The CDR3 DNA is TGTGCCAGCAGTTGGGGGCCAGGGGATACGCAGTATTTT. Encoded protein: CASSWGPGDTQYF.